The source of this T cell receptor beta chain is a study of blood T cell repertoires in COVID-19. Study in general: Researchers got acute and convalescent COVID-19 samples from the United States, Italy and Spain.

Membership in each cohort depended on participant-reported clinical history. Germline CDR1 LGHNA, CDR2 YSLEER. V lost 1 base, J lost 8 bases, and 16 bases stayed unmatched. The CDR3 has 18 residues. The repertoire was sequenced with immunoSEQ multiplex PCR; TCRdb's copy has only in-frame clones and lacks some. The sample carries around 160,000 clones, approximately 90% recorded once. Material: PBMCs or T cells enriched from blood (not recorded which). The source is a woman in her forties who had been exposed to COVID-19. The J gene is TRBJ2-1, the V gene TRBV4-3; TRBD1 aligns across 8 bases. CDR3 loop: CASSQVFVGQGFLDEQFF. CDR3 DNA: TGCGCCAGCAGCCAAGTGTTCGTTGGACAGGGTTTTTTGGATGAGCAGTTCTTC.